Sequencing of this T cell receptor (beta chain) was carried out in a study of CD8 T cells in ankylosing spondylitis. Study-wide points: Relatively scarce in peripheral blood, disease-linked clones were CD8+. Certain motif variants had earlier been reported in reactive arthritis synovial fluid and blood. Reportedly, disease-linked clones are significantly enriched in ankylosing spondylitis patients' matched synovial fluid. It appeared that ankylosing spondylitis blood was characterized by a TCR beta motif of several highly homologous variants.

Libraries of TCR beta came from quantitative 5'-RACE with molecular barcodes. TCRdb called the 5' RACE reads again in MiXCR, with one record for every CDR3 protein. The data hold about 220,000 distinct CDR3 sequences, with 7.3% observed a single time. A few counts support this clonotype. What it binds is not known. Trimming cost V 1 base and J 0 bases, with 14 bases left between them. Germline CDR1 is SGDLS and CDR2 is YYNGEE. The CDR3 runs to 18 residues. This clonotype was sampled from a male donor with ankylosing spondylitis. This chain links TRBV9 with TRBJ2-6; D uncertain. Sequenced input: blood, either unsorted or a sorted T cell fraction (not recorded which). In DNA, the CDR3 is TGTGCCAGCAGCGTATCGTTACAGATCACCTCTGGGGCCAACGTCCTGACTTTC. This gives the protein CASSVSLQITSGANVLTF.